This TCR beta chain emerged from a study of blood T cell repertoires in COVID-19. Across the whole study: The samples span acute and convalescent COVID-19 from the United States, Italy and Spain. T cells, B-cell-depleted T cells, or PBMCs supplied cDNA or gDNA.

Under the authors' procedure: By means of reference gene primer amplification, nucleated cell counts were estimated. Assay used: immunoSEQ multiplex PCR; TCRdb lists only in-frame clones, some missing. V, J and clone size are those of that table, while D and trimming were read from the DNA. The table lists some 200,000 clones, about 90% of them singletons. The germline V gene has CDR1 MNHEY and CDR2 SVGAGI. The CDR3 covers 16 residues. Deletions cut 1 base from V and 7 bases from J, with 14 bases between. The material sequenced was peripheral blood. The TCR comes from a man aged 25-40 years with acute or convalescent COVID-19. V gene TRBV6-5 combines with J gene TRBJ1-6; D is possibly TRBD1 (6 bases). DNA for the CDR3: TGTGCCAGCAGTTACTTTACTTCAGGGGAAAATTCACCCCTCCACTTT. Translating gives CASSYFTSGENSPLHF.